These 7 T cell receptor beta chains came from one sample sequenced in a study of OX40 agonist ivuxolimab in advanced cancers. Method: immunoSEQ multiplex PCR; TCRdb's copy keeps in-frame clones and lacks some. This table holds about 81,000 clones, 85% to 90% found once. The source was CD4+ or CD8+ T cells sorted from blood, collected in a trial of the OX40 agonist ivuxolimab. The receptor set was obtained from an adult with an advanced solid tumor such as melanoma, head and neck, liver or kidney cancer.

The chain employs TRBV19 and TRBJ2-3; D is perhaps TRBD2 (7 bases). This CDR3 is 16 amino acids long. Germline CDR1 and CDR2: LNHDA and SQIVND (reference sequence). Trimming stripped 6 bases from V and 6 bases from J, with 22 bases between. The CDR3 DNA reads TGTGCCAGTAGCCGAAACTCAGTGGGGGGGCTGGATACGCAGTATTTT. It codes for CASSRNSVGGLDTQYF.

The V gene is TRBV5-4, the J gene TRBJ2-1; 8 positions match TRBD1. V dropped 4 bases and J dropped 9; count of bases not matched to a gene: 6. This CDR3 has 13 residues. Per germline, CDR1 SGHNT and CDR2 YYREEE (reference sequence). This CDR3 is CASSEGQGGEQFF. As DNA, the CDR3 is TGTGCCAGCAGCGAAGGACAGGGAGGTGAGCAGTTCTTC.

The chain employs TRBV14 and TRBJ2-6, with a possible D match to TRBD1 (5 bases). The CDR3 totals 13 residues. Germline CDR1 SGHDN, CDR2 FVKESK. The V gene lost 3 bases and the J gene lost 12 bases, with 12 bases spanning the gap. The CDR3 loop is CASSQVSQGVLTF. In nucleotides, the CDR3 is TGTGCCAGCAGCCAGGTCTCTCAGGGCGTCCTGACTTTC.

Note on this clone: A junction end diverges from the germline sequence, so it may reflect a read error. The rearrangement uses TRBV7-6 and TRBJ2-7; perhaps TRBD2 as D (7 bases). Germline V gives CDR1 SGHVS, CDR2 FNYEAQ. This CDR3 is built from 16 residues. Here the CDR3 reads CASSLVQWGGSNEQYF. CDR3 sequence (DNA): TGTGCCAGCAGCTTAGTTCAGTGGGGGGGCTCCAACGAGCAGTACTTC.

The rearrangement links TRBV5-1 to TRBJ2-5; D uncertain. Germline-derived CDR1 and CDR2 are SGHRS and YFSETQ. Trimming stripped 0 bases from V and 2 bases from J, with 11 bases between. The CDR3 covers 15 residues. This CDR3 reads CASSLGWRDQETQYF. The CDR3 DNA reads TGCGCCAGCAGCTTGGGGTGGCGAGATCAAGAGACCCAGTACTTC.

The chain is built from TRBV28 and TRBJ2-1, with unresolved D. The V gene's germline CDR1 is MDHEN and CDR2 SYDVKM. V lost 3 bases to trimming and J lost 2 bases, with 2 bases between them. This CDR3 has 12 amino acids. The CDR3 nucleotides are TGTGCCAGCAGTTTTGCCTACAATGAGCAGTTCTTC. Amino acids: CASSFAYNEQFF.

J is TRBJ2-2 and V is TRBV19; D assignment may be TRBD1 or TRBD2 (5 bases each). The CDR3 has 19 residues. Trimming left V 5 bases short and J 0 bases short, with 22 bases between. Germline V gene sequence: CDR1 LNHDA, CDR2 SQIVND (reference sequence). CDR3 amino acids: CASSRGYPTLHANTGELFF. The CDR3 bases are TGTGCCAGTAGTCGGGGCTACCCGACACTTCACGCGAACACCGGGGAGCTGTTTTTT.